The 9 T cell receptor beta chains below were found in one sample sequenced in a study of early T cells in non-severe SARS-CoV-2 infection. Each CDR3 protein is one row after TCRdb ran MiXCR on the 5' RACE reads. Among tens of thousands of distinct CDR3 sequences listed, about 16% were seen once. The sequencing input was whole blood. The source is an adult who was a healthcare worker with PCR-confirmed SARS-CoV-2 infection or an uninfected control (not recorded which).

This clonotype was seen only a few times. In DNA form, the CDR3 reads TGTGCCAGCAGCGTAGCGGCTAGCGGGAGGACAGATACGCAGTATTTT. Translated, it gives CASSVAASGRTDTQYF. The J gene is TRBJ2-3, the V gene TRBV9; TRBD2 agrees at 11 bases. The germline V gene encodes CDR1 SGDLS and CDR2 YYNGEE. This CDR3 region has 16 residues. V trimming: 0 bases; J trimming: 3 bases; junction bases outside the gene matches: 3. Full variable domain (outside the CDR3, taken from reference TRBV9 and TRBJ2-3): DSGVTQTPKHLITATGQRVTLRCSPRSGDLSVYWYQQSLDQGLQFLIQYYNGEERAKGNILERFSAQQFPDLHSELNLSSLELGDSALYFCASSVAASGRTDTQYFGPGTRLTVL.

Many counts were recorded for this clonotype. J is TRBJ2-7 and V is TRBV9, with 8 nucleotides matching TRBD1. V shed 2 bases, J shed 2 bases, and the junction held 3 bases outside the gene matches. CDR1 and CDR2 from the germline V gene are SGDLS and YYNGEE. This CDR3 contains 14 residues. The CDR3 bases are TGTGCCAGCAGCGTGTCAGGGGGCACCTACGAGCAGTACTTC. Translating gives CASSVSGGTYEQYF.

On this clonotype itself: The junction does not match germline at one end; this may be a read error. The CDR3 DNA is TGTGCCAGCAGCCCGACAGGAACCTCACCCCTCCATTTT. Its translation is CASSPTGTSPLHF. The chain employs TRBV9 and TRBJ1-6; perhaps TRBD1 as D (6 bases). The CDR3 loop spans 13 amino acids. The germline gives CDR1 SGDLS, CDR2 YYNGEE.

The rearrangement uses TRBV29-1 and TRBJ1-1; D is perhaps TRBD1 (5 bases). This CDR3 comprises 12 residues. CDR1 is SQVTM and CDR2 is ANQGSEA in the germline V gene. Trimming pared 6 bases from V and 1 base from J, leaving 9 bases between. The CDR3 DNA is TGCAGCGTGGTGGGGGGGAACACTGAAGCTTTCTTT. Translating it yields CSVVGGNTEAFF.

The chain employs TRBV14 and TRBJ1-1; no firm D call. Germline V gene lookup returns CDR1 SGHDN and CDR2 FVKESK. This CDR3 spans 12 amino acids. Trimming removed 4 bases at V and 4 bases at J, with 7 bases between. CDR3 DNA sequence: TGTGCCAGCAGCCGGGGTCGCACTGAAGCTTTCTTT. Its protein is CASSRGRTEAFF.

This clonotype was seen more than once but under ten times. For the CDR3, the DNA is TGTGCCAGCAGTTTGTACAGTAGTAATGAGCAGTTCTTC. It encodes CASSLYSSNEQFF. The chain recombines TRBV12-3 or TRBV12-4 with TRBJ2-1, with D unclear. CDR3 size: 13 residues. Trimming pared 3 bases from V and 7 bases from J, leaving 10 bases between.

This clonotype has just a few counts. This sequence joins TRBV21-1 and TRBJ2-1; the table assigns TRBD2, which was not confirmed against the DNA. TRBV21-1 counts as a pseudogene. CDR3 length equals 16 residues. CDR3 coding DNA: TGTGCCAGCAGCAAAGCACTAGGGGAGGTCAGCGATGAGCAGTTCTTC. Protein product: CASSKALGEVSDEQFF.

V usage is TRBV7-3 and J usage is TRBJ2-1; no reliable D call. The CDR3 length is 13 residues. Germline CDR1 reads SGHTA; CDR2 reads FQGTGA. The V and J ends lost 5 bases and 2 bases respectively, with 7 bases between them. This CDR3 reads CASSPGPYNEQFF. The DNA for the CDR3 is TGTGCCAGCAGCCCCGGACCCTACAATGAGCAGTTCTTC.

This rearrangement joins TRBV2 to TRBJ1-6; maybe TRBD1 (6 bases). Per germline, CDR1 SNHLY and CDR2 FYNNEI. CDR3 length: 14 amino acids. V lost 4 bases and J lost 6, with 10 bases in between. CDR3 region: CASSVGGRNSPLHF. The CDR3 nucleotides are TGTGCCAGCAGTGTTGGGGGGCGTAATTCACCCCTCCACTTT.